The 25 T cell receptor beta chains listed next were all sequenced from one sample in a study of T cell repertoires in cytomegalovirus infection. TCRdb fed the reads into MiXCR, producing one record per CDR3 protein. The table records 85,000 to 130,000 distinct CDR3 sequences, under 25% of them present only once. The specimen was CD8+ T cells from PBMCs. The origin of the receptors is a human donor in good health (CMV status not recorded). Some clones in this sample may be carry-over from other donors' samples.

This chain joins TRBV4-3 and TRBJ2-4, with TRBD2 identical over 7 bases. This CDR3 spans 16 amino acids. The ends lost 0 bases at V and 0 bases at J; junction bases unmatched: 2. Germline lookup yields CDR1 LGHNA and CDR2 YSLEER. CDR3 nucleotide sequence: TGCGCCAGCAGCCAAGACCCGGGGGGAGCCAAAAACATTCAGTACTTC. It specifies CASSQDPGGAKNIQYF.

A note on this clonotype: A much larger clone sits a single nucleotide away, making a read error possible. The chain joins TRBV7-2 to TRBJ2-1; 9 bases are shared with TRBD2. The CDR3 length is 18 residues. Germline V gene sequence: CDR1 SGHTA, CDR2 FQGNSA. V was clipped by 1 base and J by 1 base; unmatched bases: 8. The DNA for the CDR3 is TGTGCCAGCAGCTTAGGGCGGGGGGGCCTTGGGTCCTACAATGAGCAGTTCTTC. Translating gives CASSLGRGGLGSYNEQFF.

There are a few counts of this clonotype. This sequence joins TRBV28 and TRBJ2-7; no clear D. The CDR3 length is 16 residues. V lost 4 bases, J lost 2 bases, and 18 bases lay in between. Germline CDR1 MDHEN, CDR2 SYDVKM. The CDR3 loop is CASSSPPAGSTYEQYF. The CDR3 DNA is TGTGCCAGCAGTTCCCCCCCCGCAGGCTCGACCTACGAGCAGTACTTC. The entire variable domain, with the rest obtained from reference TRBV28 and TRBJ2-7, is as follows: DVKVTQSSRYLVKRTGEKVFLECVQDMDHENMFWYRQDPGLGLRLIYFSYDVKMKEKGDIPEGYSVSREKKERFSLILESASTNQTSMYLCASSSPPAGSTYEQYFGPGTRLTVT.

The chain carries TRBV7-2 and TRBJ1-1; tentative D call: TRBD1 (5 bases). In germline, CDR1 is SGHTA, CDR2 FQGNSA. The CDR3 runs to 12 residues. Trimming stripped 5 bases from V and 8 bases from J, with 12 bases between. The CDR3 loop reads CASSRGYSEAFF. The DNA of the CDR3 is TGTGCCAGCAGCCGGGGGTACAGCGAAGCTTTCTTT.

This clonotype was detected only once. The V and J genes are TRBV14 and TRBJ2-7, with a weak D call TRBD2 (5 bases). Trimming stripped 2 bases from V and 2 bases from J, with 16 bases between. This CDR3 is built from 16 residues. Germline V gene data show CDR1 as SGHDN and CDR2 as FVKESK. The CDR3 sequence: CASSQYDYNAAYEQYF. CDR3 sequence (DNA): TGTGCCAGCAGCCAATATGACTATAACGCCGCCTACGAGCAGTACTTC.

This clonotype came up many times. The rearrangement uses TRBV5-1 and TRBJ2-3, with no clear D. CDR3 length: 15 amino acids. Germline assignment: CDR1 SGHRS and CDR2 YFSETQ. Trimming removed 1 base at V and 0 bases at J, with 9 bases between. CDR3 sequence reads: CASSLSAASTDTQYF. The CDR3 nucleotides are TGCGCCAGCAGCTTGAGTGCGGCTAGCACAGATACGCAGTATTTT.

This clonotype was found a few times. The chain uses TRBV11-2 and TRBJ2-7; 8 positions match TRBD1. V trimming: 3 bases; J trimming: 4 bases; junction bases outside the gene matches: 5. Germline CDR1 and CDR2: SGHAT and FQNNGV. The length of the CDR3 is 14 residues. DNA of the CDR3: TGTGCCAGCAGCTTGACAGGGGCCCGGTACGAGCAGTACTTC. Translated: CASSLTGARYEQYF.

This clonotype was counted many times. The chain recombines TRBV7-6 with TRBJ2-2, with no clear D. Germline CDR1 is SGHVS and CDR2 is FNYEAQ. This CDR3 is 13 amino acids long. Trimming left V 4 bases short and J 6 bases short, with 9 bases between. The CDR3 loop is CASSSTFAGELFF. The DNA for the CDR3 is TGTGCCAGCAGCTCAACCTTCGCCGGGGAGCTGTTTTTT.

This clonotype showed up just a few times. The J gene is TRBJ2-7, the V gene TRBV3-1; the D gene could be TRBD1 or TRBD2 (5 bases each). The CDR3 contains 16 residues. The V and J ends lost 4 bases and 0 bases respectively, with 16 bases between them. CDR1 and CDR2 (germline): LGHDT, YNNKEL (reference sequence). This CDR3 reads CASSPLGTGNSYEQYF. DNA for the CDR3: TGTGCCAGCAGCCCCCTCGGGACGGGCAACTCCTACGAGCAGTACTTC.

This clonotype has just a few counts. V is TRBV29-1 and J is TRBJ1-5; D gene unclear. Trimming took 4 bases from V and 1 from J, leaving 8 bases between them. This CDR3 spans 13 amino acids. Looked up from germline, CDR1 is SQVTM and CDR2 is ANQGSEA. The CDR3 DNA follows: TGCAGCGTTGGGATGGGAAGCAATCAGCCCCAGCATTTT. It is translated as CSVGMGSNQPQHF.

This clonotype was seen more than once but under ten times. This chain links TRBV19 with TRBJ2-3, with unresolved D. Per the germline V gene, CDR1 is LNHDA and CDR2 is SQIVND (reference sequence). V shed 5 bases and J shed 4 bases, with 13 bases lying between them. This CDR3 has 14 amino acids. This CDR3 reads CASSHFDGADTQYF. For the CDR3, the DNA is TGTGCCAGTAGTCATTTCGACGGAGCAGATACGCAGTATTTT.

There are a few counts of this clonotype. The rearrangement joins TRBV28 to TRBJ2-1; D unresolved. Trimming took 5 bases from V and 14 from J, leaving 13 bases between them. From germline, CDR1 is MDHEN and CDR2 SYDVKM. The CDR3 spans 11 residues. CDR3 region: CASSLAARKFF. The CDR3 DNA is TGTGCCAGCAGTCTCGCCGCGCGAAAGTTCTTC.

A few counts support this clonotype. This rearrangement joins TRBV20-1 to TRBJ2-1; D gene unclear. This CDR3 contains 18 residues. V was cut by 1 base and J by 0 bases, with 19 bases left in between. Germline V gene lookup returns CDR1 DFQATT and CDR2 SNEGSKA (reference sequence). Here the CDR3 reads CSARVTLGGATSYNEQFF. The CDR3 coding sequence is TGCAGTGCTAGAGTAACTTTGGGCGGAGCGACCTCCTACAATGAGCAGTTCTTC.

The J gene is TRBJ2-7, the V gene TRBV28; 11 bases fit TRBD1. This CDR3 has 18 amino acids. V was pared by 3 bases and J by 2 bases, with 12 bases of the junction left unmatched. Germline values: CDR1 MDHEN, CDR2 SYDVKM. The CDR3 protein is CASSFGQGAVAKPYEQYF. The DNA for the CDR3 is TGTGCCAGCAGTTTTGGACAGGGGGCGGTCGCTAAGCCCTACGAGCAGTACTTC.

For this clonotype: A much larger clone differs from this one at a single base, so this may be a read error. The rearrangement uses TRBV28 and TRBJ2-2; 11 bases fit TRBD2. The germline gives CDR1 MDHEN, CDR2 SYDVKM. The CDR3 has 17 residues. Trimming removed 10 bases from V and 7 bases from J; junction bases left unmatched: 17. This chain's CDR3 is CANSLNLSGGADGELFF. As DNA, the CDR3 is TGTGCCAACAGCCTCAACCTTAGCGGGGGGGCCGACGGGGAGCTGTTTTTT.

The chain couples TRBV4-3 to TRBJ1-1; D is unresolved. Trimming took 0 bases from V and 11 from J, leaving 16 bases between them. CDR3 size: 14 residues. Looked up from germline, CDR1 is LGHNA and CDR2 is YSLEER. CDR3 loop: CASSQDLKGPGAFF. Written as DNA, the CDR3 is TGCGCCAGCAGCCAAGATCTGAAGGGCCCCGGGGCTTTCTTT.

There are a few counts of this clonotype. CDR3 sequence reads: CASKSPARGREFSYEQYF. The CDR3, as DNA: TGTGCCAGCAAGAGCCCCGCACGGGGGCGGGAGTTCTCCTACGAGCAGTACTTC. The chain combines TRBV27 with TRBJ2-7, with TRBD2 as a possible D gene (7 bases). The CDR3 contains 18 residues. The V gene's germline CDR1 is MNHEY and CDR2 SMNVEV (reference sequence). With 7 bases removed from V and 0 bases from J, the gap between germline ends came to 25 bases.

This clonotype appeared a single time. This chain links TRBV4-3 with TRBJ2-3; TRBD2 aligns across 9 bases. V shed 8 bases, J shed 3 bases, and the junction held 6 bases outside the gene matches. The V gene's germline CDR1 is LGHNA and CDR2 YSLEER. The CDR3 loop spans 14 amino acids. Here the CDR3 DNA reads TGCGCCAGCGGTCAGCGGGAGGTGACAGATACGCAGTATTTT. Translation gives CASGQREVTDTQYF.

There are many counts of this clonotype. V gene TRBV2 combines with J gene TRBJ2-1, with 8 nucleotides matching TRBD2. CDR1 and CDR2 (germline): SNHLY, FYNNEI. The V segment lost 7 bases and the J segment 10 bases; nucleotides outside the gene matches: 3. The CDR3 totals 11 residues. CDR3: CASTGGHEQFF. In DNA form, the CDR3 reads TGTGCCAGCACGGGAGGGCACGAGCAGTTCTTC.

V gene TRBV4-1 combines with J gene TRBJ2-1; no firm D call. The CDR3 has 14 amino acids. Germline lookup yields CDR1 MGHRA and CDR2 YSYEKL. The V end was cut by 1 base, the J end by 5 bases, with 9 bases between. DNA of the CDR3: TGCGCCAGCAGCCAAGGATCAGCAGACAATGAGCAGTTCTTC. The encoded protein is CASSQGSADNEQFF.

In the case of this clonotype: At one of its ends the junction is not consistent with the germline gene, which may arise from a read error. The V gene is TRBV7-6, the J gene TRBJ2-3; 9 bases align to TRBD2. The CDR3 contains 18 residues. The germline V gene encodes CDR1 SGHVS and CDR2 FNYEAQ. CDR3 DNA: TGTGCCAGCAGCTTAGAAATACGGGTAGCGGGGGAAGCAGATACGCAATATTTT. Amino acid sequence: CASSLEIRVAGEADTQYF.

This clonotype was seen more than once but under ten times. CDR3 DNA sequence: TGCAGTGCCAGTTCCGGGACTAGCGGTAACATTCAGTACTTC. It specifies CSASSGTSGNIQYF. The J gene is TRBJ2-4, the V gene TRBV20-1; 11 bases match TRBD2. V lost 6 bases to trimming and J lost 7 bases; unmatched junction nucleotides: 8. Germline CDR1 DFQATT, CDR2 SNEGSKA (reference sequence). CDR3 length: 14 amino acids.

This clonotype was counted ten times or more. The chain employs TRBV7-2 and TRBJ1-4; 7 bases match TRBD1. The V segment lost 4 bases and the J segment 0 bases; nucleotides outside the gene matches: 8. Germline CDR1 SGHTA, CDR2 FQGNSA. The CDR3 runs to 17 residues. Here the CDR3 DNA reads TGTGCCAGCAGCTCGCGACAGGGACTTGCAACTAATGAAAAACTGTTTTTT. It codes for CASSSRQGLATNEKLFF.

This clonotype was seen at least ten times. CDR3 sequence (DNA): TGTGCCAGCAGCCCTGCCCTAGCGGGGGAGCAGTACTTC. Amino acids: CASSPALAGEQYF. The chain couples TRBV12-3 or TRBV12-4 to TRBJ2-7, with TRBD2 identical over 9 bases. After removal of 6 bases from V and 7 bases from J, the junction contained 7 bases not matched to a gene. This CDR3 is built from 13 residues.

The V call is TRBV12-3 or TRBV12-4, the J call TRBJ2-3; D may correspond to TRBD1 or TRBD2 (5 bases each). The CDR3 loop spans 16 amino acids. Trimming shortened V by 6 bases and J by 3 bases, and 19 bases separated the two germline ends. CDR3 in amino acids: CASRGDPFEDTDTQYF. In DNA form, the CDR3 reads TGTGCCAGCAGGGGGGACCCCTTTGAGGATACAGATACGCAGTATTTT.